Sequencing of this T cell receptor (beta chain) was carried out in a study of cytomegalovirus exposure and HLA in healthy donors. Across the study: Counted in an early data release were about 85 million unique TCRs from HLA-typed donors. Overall study findings and caveats: Later analysis identified around 15,000 TCR beta sequences associated with HLA alleles, using a false discovery rate threshold of 0.05. CMV antigen specificity of a few CMV-associated chains was confirmed in vitro.

Of note for this clone: No antigen is known for it.

This CDR3 is 14 amino acids long. Looked up from germline, CDR1 is SGHDT and CDR2 is YYEEEE. V lost 7 bases and J lost 3; bases outside the gene matches: 10. The PCR contained 60 Vbeta and 13 Jbeta primers. Authors' methods: Later, an analysis found tens of millions of unique TCR beta chains, and around 12 million of these were shared. The method was immunoSEQ multiplex PCR; TCRdb's version includes in-frame clones alone and lacks a portion of them. D and trimming come from the DNA, and the V and J calls and clone size come from that table. The sample totals 100,000 to 150,000 clones; its top ten clones hold about 2.5%.

The source material was PBMCs. The clonotype comes from a man aged 25-40 years in good health and CMV-seronegative. The chain links TRBV5-6 to TRBJ2-7, with 7 bases fitting TRBD1. CDR3 sequence (DNA): TGTGCCAGCCGTCTAAAGGGACAGAACTACGAGCAGTACTTC. Amino acid sequence: CASRLKGQNYEQYF.